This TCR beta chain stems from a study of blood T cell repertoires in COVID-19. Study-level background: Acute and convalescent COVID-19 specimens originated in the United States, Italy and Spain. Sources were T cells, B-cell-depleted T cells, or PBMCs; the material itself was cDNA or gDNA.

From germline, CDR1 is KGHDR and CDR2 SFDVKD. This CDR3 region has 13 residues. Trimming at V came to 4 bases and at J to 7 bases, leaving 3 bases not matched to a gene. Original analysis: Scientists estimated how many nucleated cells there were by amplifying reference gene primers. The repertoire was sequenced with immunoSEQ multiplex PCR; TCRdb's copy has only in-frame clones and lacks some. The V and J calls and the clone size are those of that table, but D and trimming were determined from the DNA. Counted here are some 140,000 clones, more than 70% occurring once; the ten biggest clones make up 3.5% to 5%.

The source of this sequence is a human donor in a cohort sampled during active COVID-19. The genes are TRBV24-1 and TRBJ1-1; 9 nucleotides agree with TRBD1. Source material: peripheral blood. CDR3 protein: CATSEGGQGEAFF. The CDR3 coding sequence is TGTGCCACCAGTGAGGGGGGACAGGGTGAAGCTTTCTTT.